A selection of T cell receptor beta chains follows, all from one sample in a study of CD8+ T cells in alopecia areata. Repertoires were generated with immunoSEQ multiplex PCR, while TCRdb's copy carries only in-frame clones and drops some. The sample holds 250,000 to 350,000 clones, 60% seen once. The sample was CD4+ T cells sorted from blood, taken around week 54, from a patient treated with tofacitinib. The receptor set was obtained from a human donor with alopecia areata. The CDR3 runs from the conserved cysteine through the conserved F or W. The D gene is left open where the match is weak. Part of the rows lack a size; the others show once, few, many or a class for expanded clones.

TRBV29-1,-,-,TRBJ1-3,CSVDGGGNTIYF,TGCAGCGTTGACGGGGGAGGAAACACCATATATTTT
TRBV11-2,-,-,TRBJ1-5,CASSLDHGQPQHF,TGTGCCAGCAGCTTAGATCACGGTCAGCCCCAGCATTTT
TRBV9,once,-,TRBJ1-1,CASSVALRPTEAFF,TGTGCCAGCAGCGTAGCTTTAAGGCCCACTGAAGCTTTCTTT
TRBV28,few,-,TRBJ1-5,CASSQQNQPQHF,TGTGCCAGCAGCCAGCAGAATCAGCCCCAGCATTTT
TRBV15,-,-,TRBJ1-2,CATSRGGNSYGYTF,TGTGCCACCAGCAGGGGAGGGAATTCCTATGGCTACACCTTC
TRBV29-1,-,-,TRBJ1-3,CSVEVQSSGNTIYF,TGCAGCGTTGAAGTGCAGTCATCTGGAAACACCATATATTTT
TRBV7-9,-,-,TRBJ1-2,CASSFNDRRAGYGYTF,TGTGCCAGCAGCTTTAACGACCGCAGGGCGGGCTATGGCTACACCTTC
TRBV29-1,few,-,TRBJ1-1,CSVGGLMNTEAFF,TGCAGCGTTGGCGGCCTAATGAACACTGAAGCTTTCTTT
TRBV7-9,-,TRBD1,TRBJ2-1,CASGDRVEQFF,TGTGCCAGCGGAGACAGGGTGGAGCAGTTCTTC
TRBV19,once,-,TRBJ1-5,CASNRFNQPQHF,TGTGCCTCTAACAGGTTCAATCAGCCCCAGCATTTT
TRBV6-4,few,TRBD1,TRBJ2-2,CASSDGTGGTGELFF,TGTGCCAGCAGTGACGGGACAGGGGGAACCGGGGAGCTGTTTTTT
TRBV28,-,-,TRBJ2-5,CASTPGRLQETQYF,TGTGCCAGCACCCCGGGACGGTTACAAGAGACCCAGTACTTC
TRBV29-1,-,TRBD1,TRBJ1-1,CSVQSGGEAFF,TGCAGCGTTCAATCAGGGGGTGAAGCTTTCTTT
TRBV11-2,few,TRBD1,TRBJ2-5,CASRKAGTGDQETQYF,TGTGCCAGCAGGAAAGCCGGGACAGGGGACCAAGAGACCCAGTACTTC
TRBV6-5,-,-,TRBJ1-2,CASSSGTFYGYTF,TGTGCCAGCAGCTCAGGGACCTTCTATGGCTACACCTTC
TRBV29-1,-,-,TRBJ2-2,CSARRDSNTGELFF,TGCAGCGCTCGGCGGGACAGTAACACCGGGGAGCTGTTTTTT
TRBV15,-,-,TRBJ1-6,CATSTYGFGGLDNSPLHF,TGTGCCACCAGCACATACGGCTTTGGAGGGCTCGATAATTCACCCCTCCACTTT
TRBV5-1,-,-,TRBJ1-1,CASSFGGEDTEAFF,TGCGCCAGCAGCTTTGGGGGCGAGGACACTGAAGCTTTCTTT
TRBV30,-,-,TRBJ1-2,CAWSVGERYGYTF,TGTGCCTGGAGTGTAGGGGAGCGGTATGGCTACACCTTC
TRBV7-2,-,TRBD2,TRBJ2-1,CASSLAVGGEQFF,TGTGCCAGCAGCTTAGCGGTGGGGGGGGAGCAGTTCTTC
TRBV29-1,few,-,TRBJ2-3,CSVGSSTDTQYF,TGCAGCGTTGGATCTAGCACAGATACGCAGTATTTT
TRBV6-1,-,-,TRBJ2-5,CASSEFSTGLQETQYF,TGTGCCAGCAGTGAATTCAGCACAGGGCTACAAGAGACCCAGTACTTC
TRBV13,once,TRBD1,TRBJ1-6,CASSGSSSEEQGASSYNSPLHF,TGTGCCAGCAGCGGTAGTAGTAGCGAGGAGCAGGGGGCGAGCTCCTATAATTCACCCCTCCACTTT
TRBV29-1,few,TRBD2,TRBJ2-3,CSVREGSGGATDTQYF,TGCAGCGTTCGTGAGGGGAGCGGGGGGGCGACAGATACGCAGTATTTT
TRBV5-6,-,TRBD1,TRBJ1-5,CASSLESQGVQPQHF,TGTGCCAGCAGCTTGGAGTCACAGGGGGTTCAGCCCCAGCATTTT
TRBV29-1,-,-,TRBJ2-1,CSALPGREQFF,TGCAGCGCCCTGCCGGGAAGGGAGCAGTTCTTC